The 14 T cell receptor beta chains given below trace back to one sample, sequenced in a study of technical replicates of blood from a few donors. Sequencing used immunoSEQ multiplex PCR; TCRdb keeps in-frame clones, though not all of them. The table records over 50,000 clones, around nine tenths of them present only once. The sample consisted of PBMCs. The receptors here all came from a human donor in good health. Some clones in this sample may be carry-over from other donors' samples.

In its sample, this clone was seen a few times. V usage is TRBV7-6 and J usage is TRBJ1-6; the match to TRBD1 covers 8 bases. The CDR3 contains 16 residues. With V trimmed by 1 base and J by 9 bases, 8 bases remained unmatched. Per germline, CDR1 SGHVS and CDR2 FNYEAQ. The CDR3: CASSLEAGGNGSPLHF. The CDR3 bases are TGTGCCAGCAGCTTAGAGGCAGGGGGCAATGGTTCACCCCTCCACTTT.

This clone appeared once. The V call is TRBV7-8, the J call TRBJ2-5; D is unresolved. V was pared by 1 base and J by 9 bases, with 6 bases between. This CDR3 spans 11 amino acids. CDR1 and CDR2 from the germline V gene are SGHVS and FQNEAQ. CDR3 DNA: TGTGCCAGCAGCTTAGGGTTAGCCCAGTACTTC. It encodes CASSLGLAQYF.

The chain joins TRBV6-6 to TRBJ1-1, with D unresolved. This CDR3 contains 11 residues. The germline V and J ends were trimmed by 5 bases and 11 bases, with 12 bases remaining between them. Germline V gene lookup returns CDR1 MNHNY and CDR2 SVGAGI (reference sequence). The CDR3 is CASSHSEQAFF. The CDR3 DNA reads as TGTGCCAGCAGTCATAGCGAGCAGGCTTTCTTT.

This chain connects TRBV6-5 to TRBJ2-7, with 9 bases matching TRBD1. Trimming took 4 bases from V and 3 from J; bases not matched to a gene: 10. CDR1 MNHEY and CDR2 SVGAGI come from the germline V gene. The CDR3 extends over 16 amino acids. As DNA, the CDR3 is TGTGCCAGCAGTTCTCCCCGGACAGGGGAGATCTACGAGCAGTACTTC. This codes for CASSSPRTGEIYEQYF.

The V and J genes are TRBV2 and TRBJ1-1, with D perhaps matching TRBD1 (6 bases). Germline CDR1 reads SNHLY; CDR2 reads FYNNEI. V lost 9 bases and J lost 1, with 12 bases in between. The CDR3 is 13 amino acids. CDR3 in DNA: TGTGCCAGAACAGGGTTGGGGAACACTGAAGCTTTCTTT. The encoded protein is CARTGLGNTEAFF.

V is TRBV7-9 and J is TRBJ2-2, with 11 bases aligning to TRBD1. The CDR3 is 16 amino acids. The J segment lost 4 bases and the V segment lost 5 bases, leaving 6 bases of the junction unmatched. Germline CDR1 and CDR2: SEHNR and FQNEAQ (reference sequence). CDR3 amino acids: CASSGQGAAGTGELFF. CDR3 nucleotides: TGTGCCAGCAGCGGACAGGGGGCAGCCGGCACCGGGGAGCTGTTTTTT.

The rearrangement uses TRBV6-6 and TRBJ1-4; TRBD1 matches at 8 bases. Germline V gives CDR1 MNHNY, CDR2 SVGAGI (reference sequence). V lost 5 bases, J lost 8 bases, and 7 bases stayed unmatched. The length of the CDR3 is 14 residues. CDR3 nucleotides: TGTGCCAGCAGTACAGGACAGGGAGAAGAAAAACTGTTTTTT. Amino acid sequence: CASSTGQGEEKLFF.

The V and J genes are TRBV6-1 and TRBJ2-5, with D possibly matching TRBD1 (5 bases). V lost 0 bases and J 3 bases, leaving 11 bases between the germline ends. This CDR3 comprises 15 residues. The germline V gene has CDR1 MNHNS and CDR2 SASEGT. CDR3 DNA: TGTGCCAGCAGTGAAGCAGGGGCAGGGAAAGAGACCCAGTACTTC. The encoded protein is CASSEAGAGKETQYF.

The V call is TRBV5-4, the J call TRBJ1-4; TRBD1 agrees at 9 bases. This CDR3 is 17 amino acids long. After removal of 4 bases from V and 6 bases from J, the junction contained 13 bases not matched to a gene. Germline V gene lookup returns CDR1 SGHNT and CDR2 YYREEE (reference sequence). CDR3 sequence (DNA): TGTGCCAGCAGCCTATATACCCCGGGACAGGGACATGAAAAACTGTTTTTT. It codes for CASSLYTPGQGHEKLFF.

This clone came up a few times. The chain uses TRBV5-6 and TRBJ1-1; D might be TRBD1 (5 bases). The CDR3 contains 14 residues. Germline loops: CDR1 SGHDT, CDR2 YYEEEE. Deletions cut 4 bases from V and 1 base from J, with 11 bases between. The CDR3 sequence: CASSTEGWNTEAFF. The DNA for the CDR3 is TGTGCCAGCAGCACGGAGGGGTGGAACACTGAAGCTTTCTTT.

The sample holds one count of this clone. The chain links TRBV5-1 to TRBJ2-3; TRBD1 is a possible D gene (5 bases). V was cut by 0 bases and J by 6 bases, with 8 bases left in between. Per the germline V gene, CDR1 is SGHRS and CDR2 is YFSETQ. The CDR3 runs to 13 residues. As DNA, the CDR3 is TGCGCCAGCAGCTTGGACCAGGGTGATACGCAGTATTTT. The encoded protein is CASSLDQGDTQYF.

The gene calls are TRBV4-3 and TRBJ2-2, with unresolved D. Deletions cut 3 bases from V and 2 bases from J, with 10 bases between. Germline V CDR1 and CDR2: LGHNA, YSLEER. The CDR3 spans 15 residues. CDR3 DNA sequence: TGCGCCAGCAGCCATCCCGACACAAACACCGGGGAGCTGTTTTTT. Translated, it gives CASSHPDTNTGELFF.

The genes are TRBV7-2 and TRBJ2-3; TRBD2 agrees at 7 bases. The trim removed 1 base at V and 5 bases at J, leaving 3 bases unmatched. The CDR3 has 14 amino acids. Looked up from germline, CDR1 is SGHTA and CDR2 is FQGNSA. The CDR3 protein is CASSLVPGGDTQYF. The CDR3 DNA follows: TGTGCCAGCAGCTTAGTTCCGGGAGGAGATACGCAGTATTTT.

The rearrangement links TRBV6-1 to TRBJ2-7, with D possibly being TRBD1 (6 bases). Trimming left V 10 bases short and J 0 bases short, with 16 bases between. The CDR3 spans 14 residues. Germline CDR1 MNHNS, CDR2 SASEGT. CDR3 region: CATARGPLSYEQYF. The CDR3 region has the DNA TGTGCCACCGCCAGGGGTCCCCTCTCCTACGAGCAGTACTTC.